Listed below are T cell receptor beta chains from one sample, sequenced in a study of T cell changes during pregnancy in multiple sclerosis. The repertoire was sequenced with immunoSEQ multiplex PCR; TCRdb's copy has only in-frame clones and lacks some. The table has some 70,000 clones, more than 80% seen once. The sequenced sample was peripheral blood, obtained in the second trimester of pregnancy. All receptors come from a female donor with multiple sclerosis, enrolled in a pregnancy study. The CDR3 runs from the conserved cysteine through the conserved F or W. Fields, in order: V gene, J gene, D gene, clone size, CDR3 protein, CDR3 DNA. A D gene is named only where the DNA matches it firmly. Rows give clone size only sometimes, using once, few, many, or a class for an expanded clone.

>TRBV11-2|TRBJ2-7|-|-
CASSNTYEQYF
TGTGCCAGCAGCAACACCTACGAGCAGTACTTC
>TRBV30|TRBJ1-1|-|-
CAWSHLRGSAFF
TGTGCCTGGAGCCATCTCCGGGGGTCGGCTTTCTTT
>TRBV20-1|TRBJ1-2|-|-
CSATGTYGYTF
TGCAGTGCCACAGGGACCTATGGCTACACCTTC
>TRBV7-2|TRBJ1-1|-|-
CASSLGMRNTEAFF
TGTGCCAGCAGCTTAGGAATGAGGAACACTGAAGCTTTCTTT
>TRBV7-2|TRBJ1-2|TRBD1|-
CASSPQGVPGDGYTF
TGTGCCAGCAGCCCTCAGGGGGTCCCGGGGGATGGCTACACCTTC
>TRBV19|TRBJ2-2|TRBD1|once
CAGTGNTGELFF
TGTGCCGGGACAGGGAACACCGGGGAGCTGTTTTTT
>TRBV9|TRBJ2-7|-|-
CASSDNSYEQYF
TGTGCCAGCAGCGACAACTCCTACGAGCAGTACTTC
>TRBV5-1|TRBJ2-3|TRBD2|-
CASGRGGQDTQYF
TGCGCCAGCGGGCGGGGGGGCCAAGATACGCAGTATTTT
>TRBV7-2|TRBJ1-5|TRBD1|-
CASSLDRGEPQHF
TGTGCCAGCAGCTTAGACAGGGGTGAGCCCCAGCATTTT
>TRBV27|TRBJ2-1|-|-
CASSFGGYNEQFF
TGTGCCAGCAGTTTTGGCGGATACAATGAGCAGTTCTTC
>TRBV7-9|TRBJ1-4|-|-
CASSLGGGVKEKLFF
TGTGCCAGCAGCTTAGGCGGGGGAGTTAAAGAAAAACTGTTTTTT
>TRBV5-6|TRBJ1-2|TRBD1|-
CASSFGQGAFNYGYTF
TGTGCCAGCAGCTTCGGACAGGGGGCCTTTAACTATGGCTACACCTTC
>TRBV7-6|TRBJ2-7|-|-
CASSGAQGSEQYF
TGTGCCAGCAGCGGCGCCCAGGGTTCCGAGCAGTACTTC
>TRBV7-6|TRBJ2-7|TRBD2|-
CASSLDAASGGIYEQYF
TGTGCCAGCAGCTTAGATGCGGCTAGCGGCGGAATCTACGAGCAGTACTTC
>TRBV11-3|TRBJ2-1|TRBD2|-
CASSRASGGPSSYNEQFF
TGTGCCAGCAGTAGGGCTAGCGGGGGGCCGAGCTCCTACAATGAGCAGTTCTTC
>TRBV19|TRBJ2-1|TRBD2|-
CASSLSGGSYNEQFF
TGTGCCAGTAGTTTAAGCGGGGGGTCCTACAATGAGCAGTTCTTC
>TRBV11-2|TRBJ1-1|-|-
CASSLDRGGEAFF
TGTGCCAGCAGCTTAGATCGGGGAGGCGAGGCTTTCTTT
>TRBV7-6|TRBJ2-1|TRBD2|-
CASSLVVAGGFNEQFF
TGTGCCAGCAGCTTAGTGGTGGCGGGGGGTTTCAATGAGCAGTTCTTC
>TRBV5-1|TRBJ2-2|-|-
CASSLTGKDTGELFF
TGCGCCAGCAGCTTGACAGGGAAGGACACCGGGGAGCTGTTTTTT
>TRBV6-4|TRBJ1-1|-|-
CASSERVRTPGAMNTEAFF
TGTGCCAGCAGTGAGAGGGTTCGGACGCCAGGTGCCATGAACACTGAAGCTTTCTTT
>TRBV19|TRBJ1-3|TRBD1|-
CASNSPRDSKGNTIYF
TGTGCCAGTAACTCTCCCCGGGACAGTAAAGGAAACACCATATATTTT
>TRBV9|TRBJ2-3|TRBD2|-
CASSVDTSGGMLDTQYF
TGTGCCAGCAGCGTCGACACTAGCGGGGGCATGTTAGATACGCAGTATTTT
>TRBV6-5|TRBJ1-3|-|-
CASSRGSSGNTIYF
TGTGCCAGCAGTAGGGGGAGCTCTGGAAACACCATATATTTT
>TRBV2|TRBJ2-7|-|-
CASSEPGWREQYF
TGTGCCAGCAGTGAACCAGGGTGGCGGGAGCAGTACTTC
>TRBV4-2|TRBJ2-3|TRBD1|-
CASSQERGQGTDTQYF
TGTGCCAGCAGCCAAGAGCGAGGACAGGGCACAGATACGCAGTATTTT
>TRBV6-5|TRBJ2-5|TRBD2|once
CASTRTSGETQYF
TGTGCCAGCACTAGGACTAGTGGTGAGACCCAGTACTTC
>TRBV4-2|TRBJ1-6|TRBD1|-
CASSQVSGTENSPLHF
TGTGCCAGCAGCCAAGTCTCCGGGACAGAGAATTCACCCCTCCACTTT
>TRBV6-1|TRBJ2-7|TRBD1|once
CASSEGDRSYEQYF
TGTGCCAGCAGTGAGGGGGACAGGTCCTACGAGCAGTACTTC
>TRBV6-4|TRBJ1-3|-|-
CASPGFSGNTIYF
TGTGCCAGCCCAGGTTTTTCTGGAAACACCATATATTTT
>TRBV7-2|TRBJ1-5|TRBD1|once
CASSFFRTGVQPQHF
TGTGCCAGCAGCTTCTTCCGGACAGGGGTTCAGCCCCAGCATTTT
>TRBV4-3|TRBJ1-2|TRBD1|-
CASSLQGQGARGYGYTF
TGCGCCAGCAGCCTACAGGGACAGGGGGCGCGAGGCTATGGCTACACCTTC
>TRBV7-7|TRBJ1-1|-|-
CASSFRQPQNTEAFF
TGTGCCAGCAGCTTTAGACAACCACAGAACACTGAAGCTTTCTTT
>TRBV25-1|TRBJ2-5|-|-
CASGRTEETQYF
TGTGCCAGCGGACGGACAGAAGAGACCCAGTACTTC